This T cell receptor (beta chain) was found in a study of blood T cell repertoires in COVID-19. Sequenced by immunoSEQ multiplex PCR; TCRdb stores in-frame clones only, minus some. The table includes 200,000 to 300,000 clones, around 87% detected once. The clonotype was recovered from a woman aged 55 to 70 with COVID-19, enrolled during active disease. The sequencing sample was made of peripheral blood.

This CDR3 reads CSASFTGTEAFF. In nucleotides, the CDR3 is TGCAGTGCTAGTTTCACAGGCACTGAAGCTTTCTTT. This rearrangement joins TRBV20-1 to TRBJ1-1; TRBD1 is a possible D gene (5 bases). This CDR3 spans 12 amino acids. The V end was cut by 3 bases, the J end by 4 bases, with 9 bases between. Germline-derived CDR1 and CDR2 are DFQATT and SNEGSKA (reference sequence).